The present T cell receptor beta chain was sequenced within a study of T-cell memory formation after mild COVID-19. General study findings and limits: The pre-infection memory compartment contained some responding clones, suggesting cross-reactive memory joined.

TCR alpha and TCR beta cDNA libraries carrying sample barcodes and UMIs were produced by 5'RACE using constant-segment primers. TCRdb itself ran the 5' RACE reads through MiXCR, one entry per CDR3 protein. The sample lists around 60,000 distinct CDR3 sequences; over 7.5% were seen once. In germline, CDR1 is SGHRS, CDR2 YFSETQ. The CDR3 runs to 16 residues. The germline V and J ends were trimmed by 0 bases and 8 bases, with 15 bases remaining between them. This clonotype was observed a few times. Its matching antigen is unknown. The rearrangement uses TRBV5-1 and TRBJ1-6, with a possible D match to TRBD1 (6 bases). The sequenced material came from PBMCs or a T cell subset sorted from them (not recorded which). The sequence derives from a man aged 18 to 29 who had mild COVID-19 (a few samples of this study predate the infection). Cell type and time point are not known. CDR3 sequence reads: CASSLGGRGSDSPLHF. The CDR3 nucleotides are TGCGCCAGCAGCTTGGGTGGCAGGGGCTCCGATTCACCCCTCCACTTT. Variable domain in full (rest from reference TRBV5-1 and TRBJ1-6): KAGVTQTPRYLIKTRGQQVTLSCSPISGHRSVSWYQQTPGQGLQFLFEYFSETQRNKGNFPGRFSGRQFSNSRSEMNVSTLELGDSALYLCASSLGGRGSDSPLHFGNGTRLTVT.